The T cell receptor beta chain under discussion was sequenced for a study of blood T cell repertoires in COVID-19. Clones were read by immunoSEQ multiplex PCR, and TCRdb kept only the in-frame ones, dropping some. The sample carries some 150,000 clones, about four fifths recorded once. Germline CDR1 is SNHLY and CDR2 is FYNNEI. V lost 6 bases and J lost 6; bases outside the gene matches: 5. The CDR3 has 13 residues. This TCR was recovered from a woman aged 55 to 70 with active or convalescent COVID-19. The sample was peripheral blood. The V gene is TRBV2, the J gene TRBJ1-2; 9 nucleotides align to TRBD1. CDR3 in amino acids: CASRDTGGDGYTF. CDR3 coding DNA: TGTGCCAGCAGAGACACAGGGGGCGATGGCTACACCTTC.